The 27 T cell receptor beta chains below all came from one sample that was sequenced in a study of prognosis after radiotherapy for stage I lung cancer. Amplicons of TCR beta CDR3 were generated from genomic DNA by two-round multiplex PCR. For every TRBV and TRBJ gene, a specific primer was used in first-round PCR. TCRdb re-derived calls from the multiplex PCR reads in MiXCR, one entry per CDR3 protein. Of more than 9,000 distinct CDR3 sequences listed, 54% are singletons. The sample was PBMCs, taken before or after stereotactic body radiation therapy (not recorded which). The receptors here all came from a donor over 45 with non-small cell lung cancer.

By sample share, this clonotype is medium-sized. The chain employs TRBV19 and TRBJ1-6; TRBD1 might be the D (5 bases). Germline V gene lookup returns CDR1 LNHDA and CDR2 SQIVND (reference sequence). The CDR3 is 15 residues long. Trimming took 7 bases from V and 10 from J, leaving 20 bases between them. In DNA, the CDR3 is TGTGCCAGTACTCCCAGACAGTCGTTTAACTCACCCCTCCACTTT. It translates to CASTPRQSFNSPLHF.

This clonotype was seen repeatedly, ten times or more. The chain is built from TRBV29-1 and TRBJ1-5, with D uncertain. Per germline, CDR1 SQVTM and CDR2 ANQGSEA. V shed 5 bases and J shed 0 bases, with 11 bases lying between them. This CDR3 region has 14 residues. The CDR3 spells CSVSTANSNQPQHF. As DNA, the CDR3 is TGCAGCGTTTCGACGGCGAATAGCAATCAGCCCCAGCATTTT.

The chain links TRBV20-1 to TRBJ1-3, with D uncertain. Per germline, CDR1 DFQATT and CDR2 SNEGSKA (reference sequence). V was pared by 0 bases and J by 0 bases, with 15 bases between. The CDR3 extends over 17 amino acids. The DNA for the CDR3 is TGCAGTGCTAGAGACTCCCGTAGACTGATCTCTGGAAACACCATATATTTT. This translates into CSARDSRRLISGNTIYF.

J is TRBJ2-7 and V is TRBV6-5; D gene uncertain. With 0 bases removed from V and 6 bases from J, the gap between germline ends came to 12 bases. The CDR3 is 14 amino acids. Germline V CDR1 and CDR2: MNHEY, SVGAGI. The CDR3 DNA follows: TGTGCCAGCAGTTACTCGGTTTACTCCCTCGAGCAGTACTTC. As protein: CASSYSVYSLEQYF.

This clonotype rates as medium-sized (0.01 to 0.1%). The rearrangement links TRBV18 to TRBJ2-1; D gene ambiguous. The CDR3 has 13 residues. V was clipped by 3 bases and J by 12 bases, with 15 bases between them. Germline V lookup: CDR1 KGHSH, CDR2 LQKENI. The CDR3 DNA sequence: TGTGCCAGCTCACCTCAAGACGATAGAGTGCAGTTCTTC. Amino acids: CASSPQDDRVQFF.

The J gene is TRBJ2-5, the V gene TRBV30; no reliable D call. Germline loops: CDR1 GTSNPN, CDR2 SVGIG (reference sequence). Deletions cut 5 bases from V and 6 bases from J, with 10 bases between. The CDR3 totals 11 residues. The CDR3 DNA is TGTGCCTGGCAACAGAAAAAGACCCAGTACTTC. Protein: CAWQQKKTQYF.

In the case of this clonotype: Possible read error: a much larger clone is one base away. The chain recombines TRBV7-6 with TRBJ2-2; D assignment may be TRBD1 or TRBD2 (5 bases each). The CDR3 is 15 residues long. With 5 bases removed from V and 7 bases from J, the gap between germline ends came to 17 bases. Looked up from germline, CDR1 is SGHVS and CDR2 is FNYEAQ. The CDR3 loop reads CASSGRGELSGELFF. The CDR3 DNA follows: TGTGCCAGCAGCGGTAGAGGGGAGCTGAGCGGGGAGCTGTTTTTT.

This clonotype is medium-sized within its sample. The V call is TRBV6-1, the J call TRBJ2-7; 8 positions match TRBD1. The germline CDR1 and CDR2 sequences are MNHNS and SASEGT. V lost 7 bases, J lost 3 bases, and 11 bases stayed unmatched. This CDR3 has 15 residues. The CDR3 spells CASTPLGQVGYEQYF. As DNA, the CDR3 is TGTGCCAGCACCCCCTTGGGACAGGTAGGCTACGAGCAGTACTTC.

This clonotype is termed medium-sized. The rearrangement joins TRBV30 to TRBJ1-6; TRBD1 matches 7 bases. The CDR3 runs to 15 residues. Trimming took 0 bases from V and 8 from J; bases not matched to a gene: 7. Germline V gives CDR1 GTSNPN, CDR2 SVGIG (reference sequence). CDR3 amino acids: CAWSVRAGGDSPLHF. In DNA, the CDR3 is TGTGCCTGGAGTGTACGGGCAGGGGGAGATTCACCCCTCCACTTT.

CDR3 nucleotides: TGTGCCAGCAGTTCCAGGCGATCTAGCGGGCGATACAATGAGCAGTTCTTC. Its translation is CASSSRRSSGRYNEQFF. This chain joins TRBV12-3 or TRBV12-4 and TRBJ2-1; 8 bases align to TRBD2. The CDR3 is 17 residues long. Losses at the gene ends were 4 bases for V and 4 bases for J; bases not matched to a gene: 12.

V gene TRBV7-2 combines with J gene TRBJ2-7; D is possibly TRBD2 (6 bases). Trimming removed 5 bases from V and 1 base from J, with 18 bases in between. Per germline, CDR1 SGHTA and CDR2 FQGNSA. CDR3 length: 16 residues. CDR3 DNA: TGTGCCAGCAGCGTCGGACGCAGCGGAGGGTCCTACGAGCAGTACTTC. Its translation is CASSVGRSGGSYEQYF. The full variable domain, in which reference TRBV7-2 and TRBJ2-7 provide the parts outside the CDR3, is GAGVSQSPSNKVTEKGKDVELRCDPISGHTALYWYRQSLGQGLEFLIYFQGNSAPDKSGLPSDRFSAERTGGSVSTLTIQRTQQEDSAVYLCASSVGRSGGSYEQYFGPGTRLTVT.

Within the sample, this clonotype is medium-sized. The chain is built from TRBV3-1 and TRBJ2-7, with TRBD1 matching 7 bases. Germline V gene lookup returns CDR1 LGHDT and CDR2 YNNKEL (reference sequence). There are 16 residues in the CDR3. The V and J ends lost 4 bases and 1 base, in that order; junction bases with no gene match: 10. CDR3 protein: CASSPSVTGPSYEQYF. The DNA of the CDR3 is TGTGCCAGCAGCCCTAGTGTGACAGGGCCGTCCTACGAGCAGTACTTC.

This clonotype counts as medium-sized (0.01 to 0.1%). The gene calls are TRBV7-2 and TRBJ2-2; a possible D gene is TRBD1 (6 bases). This CDR3 has 14 residues. Trimming took 6 bases from V and 4 from J, leaving 12 bases between them. The germline gives CDR1 SGHTA, CDR2 FQGNSA. This CDR3 is CASSRQASTGELFF. The DNA of the CDR3 is TGTGCCAGCAGTCGACAGGCCAGCACCGGGGAGCTGTTTTTT.

This chain links TRBV20-1 with TRBJ2-7; the D is unclear. CDR1 and CDR2 (germline): DFQATT, SNEGSKA (reference sequence). V was cut by 1 base and J by 12 bases, with 13 bases left in between. There are 11 residues in the CDR3. The CDR3 spells CSARVGGRRYF. The CDR3 DNA reads TGCAGTGCTAGAGTTGGCGGTAGAAGGTACTTC.

Points on this clonotype: This is likely an artifact of a read error, given a far larger clone one base away. The chain links TRBV6-5 to TRBJ1-3; D is ambiguous. Trimming removed 7 bases at V and 0 bases at J, with 10 bases between. The CDR3 extends over 14 amino acids. In germline, CDR1 is MNHEY, CDR2 SVGAGI. The CDR3: CASTTVSSGNTIYF. The DNA of the CDR3 is TGTGCCAGCACTACAGTGAGCTCTGGAAACACCATATATTTT.

CDR3 sequence (DNA): TGTGCCAGCAGTTTGGTAGCGGGGGCGGGCAATGAGCAGTTCTTC. It yields the protein CASSLVAGAGNEQFF. The rearrangement links TRBV27 to TRBJ2-1; 9 bases align to TRBD2. The V gene's germline CDR1 is MNHEY and CDR2 SMNVEV (reference sequence). The ends lost 3 bases at V and 6 bases at J; junction bases unmatched: 6. The CDR3 runs to 15 residues.

The chain couples TRBV7-2 to TRBJ1-6; the D is unclear. Trimming cost V 1 base and J 5 bases, with 0 bases left between them. The CDR3 spans 12 residues. Looked up from germline, CDR1 is SGHTA and CDR2 is FQGNSA. The CDR3 region has the DNA TGTGCCAGCAGCTTAGATAATTCACCCCTCCACTTT. Translation: CASSLDNSPLHF.

J is TRBJ2-2 and V is TRBV5-5, with 7 bases aligning to TRBD2. With V trimmed by 4 bases and J by 5 bases, 11 bases remained unmatched. In germline, CDR1 is SGHKS, CDR2 YYEKEE (reference sequence). The CDR3 has 16 residues. The CDR3 loop reads CASSVPGRRETGELFF. CDR3 coding DNA: TGTGCCAGCAGCGTTCCGGGACGGCGGGAGACCGGGGAGCTGTTTTTT.

The CDR3 protein is CASSLGGLAATGELFF. The DNA for the CDR3 is TGCGCCAGCAGCTTGGGTGGACTAGCGGCCACCGGGGAGCTGTTTTTT. The chain combines TRBV5-1 with TRBJ2-2; 10 bases line up with TRBD2. CDR1 SGHRS and CDR2 YFSETQ come from the germline V gene. The CDR3 covers 16 residues. With V trimmed by 0 bases and J by 4 bases, 3 bases remained unmatched.

This clonotype has a count of ten or more. The chain uses TRBV29-1 and TRBJ1-2; tentatively, D is TRBD1 (6 bases). V lost 3 bases to trimming and J lost 8 bases, with 16 bases between them. The CDR3 contains 13 residues. Germline loops: CDR1 SQVTM, CDR2 ANQGSEA. The CDR3 DNA is TGCAGCGTTGACAGGGGCCGCGAGGCCGGCTACACCTTC. Protein: CSVDRGREAGYTF.

In this sample, this clonotype turned up many times. The gene calls are TRBV7-9 and TRBJ2-7, with D possibly being TRBD2 (6 bases). The CDR3 is 15 amino acids. Germline CDR1 reads SEHNR; CDR2 reads FQNEAQ (reference sequence). V was shortened by 4 bases and J by 3 bases, with 16 bases between the two germline ends. CDR3 nucleotide sequence: TGTGCCAGCAGCTCCCAGGAGGGTCGCTTCTACGAGCAGTACTTC. Protein sequence: CASSSQEGRFYEQYF. The complete variable domain, with remaining parts taken from reference TRBV7-9 and TRBJ2-7, reads DTGVSQNPRHKITKRGQNVTFRCDPISEHNRLYWYRQTLGQGPEFLTYFQNEAQLEKSRLLSDRFSAERPKGSFSTLEIQRTEQGDSAMYLCASSSQEGRFYEQYFGPGTRLTVT.

This clonotype is judged medium-sized. The chain combines TRBV3-1 with TRBJ2-3; no reliable D call. The CDR3 length is 13 residues. With 1 base removed from V and 3 bases from J, the gap between germline ends came to 5 bases. Germline V gene lookup returns CDR1 LGHDT and CDR2 YNNKEL (reference sequence). DNA for the CDR3: TGTGCCAGCAGCCAAGTAGGGACAGATACGCAGTATTTT. It specifies CASSQVGTDTQYF.

This chain joins TRBV28 and TRBJ1-5; D not certain. Germline V gene lookup returns CDR1 MDHEN and CDR2 SYDVKM. Trimming cost V 1 base and J 3 bases, with 10 bases left between them. The CDR3 consists of 15 residues. The CDR3 region has the DNA TGTGCCAGCAGTTTATCTAGGGAATTCAATCAGCCCCAGCATTTT. Its protein is CASSLSREFNQPQHF.

In its sample, this clonotype is medium-sized. This rearrangement joins TRBV11-3 to TRBJ2-2; a possible D gene is TRBD1 (6 bases). Germline V gene lookup returns CDR1 SGHNT and CDR2 YENEEA. CDR3 length equals 15 residues. The V gene lost 4 bases and the J gene lost 6 bases, with 15 bases spanning the gap. CDR3 nucleotides: TGTGCCAGCAGCTCATCAGGGGTTTCTGCCGGGGAGCTGTTTTTT. Protein: CASSSSGVSAGELFF. The whole variable domain, remainder taken from reference TRBV11-3 and TRBJ2-2, is EAGVVQSPRYKIIEKKQPVAFWCNPISGHNTLYWYLQNLGQGPELLIRYENEEAVDDSQLPKDRFSAERLKGVDSTLKIQPAELGDSAVYLCASSSSGVSAGELFFGEGSRLTVL.

This sequence joins TRBV7-8 and TRBJ1-1; no reliable D call. V lost 3 bases to trimming and J lost 6 bases, with 14 bases between them. CDR1 is SGHVS, CDR2 FQNEAQ, per germline. The CDR3 runs 14 residues. This CDR3 reads CASSFQALRAEAFF. In DNA form, the CDR3 reads TGTGCCAGCAGCTTCCAGGCTCTCCGGGCTGAAGCTTTCTTT.

This clonotype is classed as medium-sized. V gene TRBV24-1 combines with J gene TRBJ2-5, with 11 bases matching TRBD2. CDR1 is KGHDR and CDR2 is SFDVKD in the germline V gene. V dropped 2 bases and J dropped 1; count of bases not matched to a gene: 11. CDR3 length equals 19 residues. The CDR3 DNA is TGTGCCACCAGTGATTCGAGTCCTCTAGCGGGGGGAATCCAAGAGACCCAGTACTTC. Amino acid sequence: CATSDSSPLAGGIQETQYF.

V gene TRBV6-1 combines with J gene TRBJ1-2; possible D gene TRBD1, 5 bases. CDR1 is MNHNS, CDR2 SASEGT, per germline. V shed 5 bases and J shed 6 bases, with 16 bases lying between them. The CDR3 contains 14 residues. CDR3 in DNA: TGTGCCAGCAGTACCCGTTTAGGGGAGGATGGCTACACCTTC. It yields the protein CASSTRLGEDGYTF.